This section outlines one T cell receptor beta chain sequence together with its context. The target antigen is unknown. This sample is part of a study of cytomegalovirus exposure and HLA in healthy donors. Looking at the study overall: From HLA-typed donors, an early data release held 70 million to 95 million unique TCRs.

Study-level results: A list of around 150 TCR beta chains associated with cytomegalovirus was given. Later analysis demonstrated an association between a missense DCLRE1C variant and TCR beta V- and J-gene trimming.

Primers for the PCR totalled 60 Vbeta and 13 Jbeta. The assay was immunoSEQ multiplex PCR, and TCRdb's table has in-frame clones only and misses some. This table has tens of thousands of clones, more than 80% appearing once. The sample was PBMCs. The clonotype originates from a woman aged 25 to 45 in good health and CMV-seronegative.

The CDR3: CASTRSRENYGYTF. The DNA of the CDR3 is TGTGCCAGCACCCGTAGCAGAGAAAACTATGGCTACACCTTC. The rearrangement uses TRBV6-5 and TRBJ1-2; no reliable D call. The CDR3 is 14 amino acids. Germline CDR1 reads MNHEY; CDR2 reads SVGAGI. Trimming left V 7 bases short and J 2 bases short, with 14 bases between.